These 25 T cell receptor beta chains share one sample of origin, sequenced in a study of CD4 T cells in relation to SARS-CoV-2 and coronaviruses. This table comes from immunoSEQ multiplex PCR, and its TCRdb copy is limited to in-frame clones, with some not included. The table shows about 18,000 clones, with 70% to 90% occurring only once. Before the COVID-19 pandemic, during about 2011-2019, CD4+ T cells were taken from unexposed donors. The cells were cultured for approximately 10 days before CD4+ T cells were isolated. These TCRs' antigens remain unknown. Material for sequencing was CD4+ T cells from PBMCs, cultured in vitro. All receptors derive from a human donor in good health.

The chain is built from TRBV5-1 and TRBJ2-1, with 9 bases that match TRBD2. This CDR3 has 16 amino acids. Germline loops: CDR1 SGHRS, CDR2 YFSETQ. The J segment lost 0 bases and the V segment lost 5 bases, leaving 6 bases of the junction unmatched. This chain's CDR3 is CASRASGGSSYNEQFF. The CDR3 nucleotides are TGCGCCAGCAGGGCAAGCGGGGGGAGCTCCTACAATGAGCAGTTCTTC.

The chain couples TRBV5-6 to TRBJ2-7, with 8 bases fitting TRBD1. Germline V CDR1 and CDR2: SGHDT, YYEEEE. With 3 bases clipped from V and 0 bases from J, the junction kept 2 bases outside the gene matches. This CDR3 spans 14 amino acids. CDR3 amino acids: CASSWTGPSYEQYF. The CDR3 DNA follows: TGTGCCAGCAGCTGGACAGGGCCCTCCTACGAGCAGTACTTC.

The rearrangement uses TRBV4-2 and TRBJ2-3; 11 bases align to TRBD2. Germline V gives CDR1 LGHNA, CDR2 YNFKEQ. V gave up 0 bases and J gave up 8 bases; unmatched junction bases: 10. The CDR3 is 17 amino acids. The CDR3 loop is CASSQDRASGGRGTQYF. The CDR3 DNA follows: TGTGCCAGCAGCCAAGATCGGGCTAGCGGGGGGAGGGGTACGCAGTATTTT.

The genes are TRBV5-8 and TRBJ2-3, with 7 bases identical to TRBD2. The CDR3 has 16 residues. Losses at the gene ends were 0 bases for V and 1 base for J; bases not matched to a gene: 5. Germline lookup yields CDR1 SGHTS and CDR2 YDEGEE. The CDR3 here is CASSLGSGERTDTQYF. The CDR3 coding sequence is TGTGCCAGCAGCTTGGGGAGCGGGGAACGCACAGATACGCAGTATTTT.

CDR3 sequence reads: CASSVGRRVAGKRPTPSYEQYF. The CDR3 coding sequence is TGTGCCAGCAGCGTAGGCCGGAGGGTGGCGGGTAAACGGCCAACCCCCTCCTACGAGCAGTACTTC. V gene TRBV9 combines with J gene TRBJ2-7; D may be TRBD2 (6 bases). CDR1 and CDR2 (germline): SGDLS, YYNGEE. The V end was cut by 0 bases, the J end by 0 bases, with 31 bases between. The CDR3 length is 22 residues.

The rearrangement joins TRBV4-3 to TRBJ2-7; the D gene is possibly TRBD2 (6 bases). V was clipped by 0 bases and J by 5 bases, with 14 bases between them. Germline V CDR1 and CDR2: LGHNA, YSLEER. The CDR3 loop spans 15 amino acids. CDR3: CASSQEVSGGHEQYF. The CDR3 nucleotides are TGCGCCAGCAGCCAAGAAGTATCCGGGGGACACGAGCAGTACTTC.

This rearrangement joins TRBV14 to TRBJ2-2; D unclear. The germline CDR1 and CDR2 sequences are SGHDN and FVKESK. This CDR3 comprises 14 residues. The ends were cut back, 4 bases at V and 5 bases at J, with 11 bases in the middle. The CDR3 nucleotides read TGTGCCAGCAGCCCTTTCATGGGTACCGGGGAGCTGTTTTTT. Protein product: CASSPFMGTGELFF.

This sequence joins TRBV5-1 and TRBJ1-1; D is undetermined. This CDR3 is built from 12 residues. Germline-derived CDR1 and CDR2 are SGHRS and YFSETQ. Trimming stripped 2 bases from V and 1 base from J, with 3 bases between. The CDR3 DNA reads as TGCGCCAGCAGCTTCTCGAACACTGAAGCTTTCTTT. Encoded protein: CASSFSNTEAFF.

The genes are TRBV19 and TRBJ1-5; the D is unclear. The germline gives CDR1 LNHDA, CDR2 SQIVND (reference sequence). CDR3 length: 17 residues. Trimming stripped 7 bases from V and 0 bases from J, with 19 bases between. The CDR3 nucleotides read TGTGCCAGTACCTCTATTATGGGTTCCGCTAGCAATCAGCCCCAGCATTTT. It is translated as CASTSIMGSASNQPQHF.

The table lists this clone with a count of one. This chain joins TRBV5-1 and TRBJ2-5; 7 positions match TRBD1. The length of the CDR3 is 14 residues. The trim removed 0 bases at V and 4 bases at J, leaving 3 bases unmatched. Per germline, CDR1 SGHRS and CDR2 YFSETQ. As DNA, the CDR3 is TGCGCCAGCAGCTTGGGGACAGGCGGAGAGACCCAGTACTTC. Its protein is CASSLGTGGETQYF.

The genes are TRBV7-2 and TRBJ2-3; either TRBD1 or TRBD2 may supply D (5 bases each). There are 13 residues in the CDR3. With 7 bases removed from V and 6 bases from J, the gap between germline ends came to 14 bases. Germline CDR1 and CDR2: SGHTA and FQGNSA. The CDR3 protein is CASTAFGTDTQYF. DNA of the CDR3: TGTGCCAGCACCGCCTTCGGGACCGATACGCAGTATTTT.

The V and J genes are TRBV9 and TRBJ2-1; 9 positions match TRBD2. Germline V gene lookup returns CDR1 SGDLS and CDR2 YYNGEE. V lost 0 bases and J lost 8; bases outside the gene matches: 12. The CDR3 consists of 17 residues. CDR3: CASSVDLAGEGGHEQFF. DNA of the CDR3: TGTGCCAGCAGCGTAGACTTAGCGGGAGAGGGTGGGCATGAGCAGTTCTTC.

This chain uses TRBV7-8 with TRBJ2-3, with D possibly TRBD2 on 6 matching bases. V lost 5 bases and J 0 bases, leaving 12 bases between the germline ends. Germline V gene lookup returns CDR1 SGHVS and CDR2 FQNEAQ. The CDR3 covers 15 residues. The CDR3 DNA reads TGTGCCAGCAGCCGAGCCAGCGGGAGCACAGATACGCAGTATTTT. Translated: CASSRASGSTDTQYF.

CDR3 loop: CASEGGGANVLTF. As DNA, the CDR3 is TGTGCCAGCGAGGGGGGTGGGGCCAACGTCCTGACTTTC. The V call is TRBV3-1 (or the pseudogene TRBV3-2), the J call TRBJ2-6; D could derive from TRBD1 or TRBD2 (6 bases each). The germline CDR1 and CDR2 sequences are LGHDT and YNNKEL (reference sequence). V was trimmed by 8 bases and J by 3 bases, leaving 8 bases between them. The CDR3 covers 13 residues.

The rearrangement uses TRBV4-3 and TRBJ2-1; the match to TRBD2 covers 10 bases. CDR1 is LGHNA and CDR2 is YSLEER in the germline V gene. The CDR3 runs 15 residues. The J segment lost 9 bases and the V segment lost 0 bases, leaving 5 bases of the junction unmatched. This CDR3 is CASSQDKPSGSEQFF. CDR3 bases: TGCGCCAGCAGCCAAGATAAGCCTAGCGGGAGTGAGCAGTTCTTC.

This clone was detected only once. The V call is TRBV7-2, the J call TRBJ2-3; 7 nucleotides align to TRBD1. The ends lost 5 bases at V and 2 bases at J; junction bases unmatched: 7. CDR1 is SGHTA and CDR2 is FQGNSA in the germline V gene. CDR3 length: 15 amino acids. The CDR3 here is CASSRYRGSTDTQYF. CDR3 DNA: TGTGCCAGCAGCAGGTACAGGGGATCCACAGATACGCAGTATTTT.

The chain couples TRBV7-2 to TRBJ2-1; weak D call: TRBD1 (6 bases). Trimming removed 1 base at V and 0 bases at J, with 10 bases between. The germline gives CDR1 SGHTA, CDR2 FQGNSA. There are 16 residues in the CDR3. In DNA form, the CDR3 reads TGTGCCAGCAGCTTAGTAGTGGGACACTCCTACAATGAGCAGTTCTTC. It codes for CASSLVVGHSYNEQFF. The full variable domain, its missing parts supplied by reference TRBV7-2 and TRBJ2-1, is GAGVSQSPSNKVTEKGKDVELRCDPISGHTALYWYRQSLGQGLEFLIYFQGNSAPDKSGLPSDRFSAERTGGSVSTLTIQRTQQEDSAVYLCASSLVVGHSYNEQFFGPGTRLTVL.

The rearrangement joins TRBV4-1 to TRBJ1-3; D unresolved. CDR1 is MGHRA, CDR2 YSYEKL, per germline. This CDR3 is 15 amino acids long. V was pared by 1 base and J by 2 bases, with 9 bases between. The CDR3 sequence: CASSQVYIAGNTIYF. The CDR3 DNA sequence: TGCGCCAGCAGCCAAGTATATATAGCTGGAAACACCATATATTTT.

The chain joins TRBV7-2 to TRBJ2-7; unclear D gene. Trimming pared 1 base from V and 0 bases from J, leaving 10 bases between. The CDR3 loop spans 15 amino acids. In germline, CDR1 is SGHTA, CDR2 FQGNSA. CDR3 DNA sequence: TGTGCCAGCAGCTTAGGCCAGGTTATCTCCTACGAGCAGTACTTC. This codes for CASSLGQVISYEQYF.

The chain employs TRBV7-9 and TRBJ2-7; D possibly corresponds to TRBD2 (5 bases). Trimming left V 5 bases short and J 2 bases short, with 13 bases between. Looked up from germline, CDR1 is SEHNR and CDR2 is FQNEAQ (reference sequence). The CDR3 runs 14 residues. The chain's CDR3 is CASSKGGGPYEQYF. As DNA, the CDR3 is TGTGCCAGCAGCAAAGGTGGAGGACCCTACGAGCAGTACTTC.

This clone showed up just once. The chain couples TRBV21-1 to TRBJ1-2. TRBV21-1 is designated a pseudogene. The CDR3 contains 12 residues. CDR3 loop: CASGSADHGYTF. CDR3 DNA sequence: TGTGCCAGCGGGTCCGCCGATCATGGCTACACCTTC.

This rearrangement joins TRBV27 to TRBJ2-3, with D tentatively TRBD2 (6 bases). This CDR3 is 15 amino acids long. V was trimmed by 8 bases and J by 0 bases, leaving 15 bases between them. CDR1 is MNHEY, CDR2 SMNVEV, per germline (reference sequence). CDR3 region: CASPRLDQSTDTQYF. The CDR3 DNA follows: TGTGCCAGCCCTCGACTAGATCAAAGCACAGATACGCAGTATTTT.

This chain links TRBV6-2 or TRBV6-3 with TRBJ2-7, with 7 bases fitting TRBD2. V lost 6 bases, J lost 3 bases, and 8 bases stayed unmatched. Per germline, CDR1 MNHEY and CDR2 SVGEGT. This CDR3 comprises 14 residues. The CDR3 reads CASSSTTSDYEQYF. Here the CDR3 DNA reads TGTGCCAGCAGCTCAACCACTAGCGACTACGAGCAGTACTTC.

The chain combines TRBV19 with TRBJ1-3; 7 positions match TRBD1. Germline CDR1 is LNHDA and CDR2 is SQIVND (reference sequence). The trim removed 6 bases at V and 2 bases at J, leaving 7 bases unmatched. The CDR3 has 15 amino acids. The CDR3 loop is CASRSDRNTGNTIYF. The CDR3 DNA reads TGTGCCAGTAGATCGGACAGGAACACTGGAAACACCATATATTTT.

This sequence joins TRBV6-4 and TRBJ1-5; no reliable D call. The length of the CDR3 is 13 residues. V was pared by 3 bases and J by 3 bases, with 6 bases between. Germline V gene sequence: CDR1 MRHNA, CDR2 SNTAGT. CDR3 in DNA: TGTGCCAGCAGTGATCGGGACAATCAGCCCCAGCATTTT. Residues: CASSDRDNQPQHF.